The 5 T cell receptor beta chains given below trace back to one sample, sequenced in a study of cytomegalovirus exposure and HLA in healthy donors. A multiplex PCR was run with 60 Vbeta primers and 13 Jbeta primers. Repertoires were generated with immunoSEQ multiplex PCR, while TCRdb's copy carries only in-frame clones and drops some. The data contain more than 100,000 clones, approximately 8.9% of them seen just once; the ten biggest clones take up roughly 6.4%. The material sequenced was PBMCs. These receptors were obtained from a woman aged 40 to 55 in good health and CMV-seropositive.

This chain uses TRBV29-1 with TRBJ1-2; 9 nucleotides match TRBD1. CDR1 and CDR2 from the germline V gene are SQVTM and ANQGSEA. The trim removed 4 bases at V and 2 bases at J, leaving 5 bases unmatched. There are 14 residues in the CDR3. For the CDR3, the DNA is TGCAGCGTTGTCGACAGGGGGACAAACTATGGCTACACCTTC. The encoded protein is CSVVDRGTNYGYTF.

This clone was seen a few times. J is TRBJ2-7 and V is TRBV6-5; 8 positions match TRBD1. This CDR3 comprises 14 residues. V gave up 4 bases and J gave up 2 bases; unmatched junction bases: 4. Germline-derived CDR1 and CDR2 are MNHEY and SVGAGI. Here the CDR3 reads CASSSGTGPYEQYF. CDR3 DNA: TGTGCCAGCAGTTCAGGGACAGGCCCCTACGAGCAGTACTTC.

The V and J genes are TRBV19 and TRBJ1-4; D might be TRBD1 (6 bases). The V end was cut by 7 bases, the J end by 10 bases, with 13 bases between. Per germline, CDR1 LNHDA and CDR2 SQIVND (reference sequence). The CDR3 is made up of 12 amino acids. CDR3 residues: CASNPGAGKLFF. CDR3 sequence (DNA): TGTGCCAGTAACCCAGGGGCGGGAAAACTGTTTTTT.

The CDR3 DNA is TGCGCCAGCAGCACGGACAGGGGGAGCTACGAGCAGTACTTC. It yields the protein CASSTDRGSYEQYF. The chain links TRBV5-1 to TRBJ2-7; 10 bases align to TRBD1. This CDR3 comprises 14 residues. The trim removed 4 bases at V and 3 bases at J, leaving 4 bases unmatched. From germline, CDR1 is SGHRS and CDR2 YFSETQ.

The table lists this clone with a few counts. The V gene is TRBV5-1, the J gene TRBJ2-1; 7 bases fit TRBD2. The germline V gene has CDR1 SGHRS and CDR2 YFSETQ. J was trimmed by 8 bases and V by 3 bases; bases with no gene match: 8. This CDR3 contains 14 residues. The CDR3 sequence: CASSSRTREDEQFF. The DNA for the CDR3 is TGCGCCAGCAGCTCCCGGACCCGGGAGGATGAGCAGTTCTTC.